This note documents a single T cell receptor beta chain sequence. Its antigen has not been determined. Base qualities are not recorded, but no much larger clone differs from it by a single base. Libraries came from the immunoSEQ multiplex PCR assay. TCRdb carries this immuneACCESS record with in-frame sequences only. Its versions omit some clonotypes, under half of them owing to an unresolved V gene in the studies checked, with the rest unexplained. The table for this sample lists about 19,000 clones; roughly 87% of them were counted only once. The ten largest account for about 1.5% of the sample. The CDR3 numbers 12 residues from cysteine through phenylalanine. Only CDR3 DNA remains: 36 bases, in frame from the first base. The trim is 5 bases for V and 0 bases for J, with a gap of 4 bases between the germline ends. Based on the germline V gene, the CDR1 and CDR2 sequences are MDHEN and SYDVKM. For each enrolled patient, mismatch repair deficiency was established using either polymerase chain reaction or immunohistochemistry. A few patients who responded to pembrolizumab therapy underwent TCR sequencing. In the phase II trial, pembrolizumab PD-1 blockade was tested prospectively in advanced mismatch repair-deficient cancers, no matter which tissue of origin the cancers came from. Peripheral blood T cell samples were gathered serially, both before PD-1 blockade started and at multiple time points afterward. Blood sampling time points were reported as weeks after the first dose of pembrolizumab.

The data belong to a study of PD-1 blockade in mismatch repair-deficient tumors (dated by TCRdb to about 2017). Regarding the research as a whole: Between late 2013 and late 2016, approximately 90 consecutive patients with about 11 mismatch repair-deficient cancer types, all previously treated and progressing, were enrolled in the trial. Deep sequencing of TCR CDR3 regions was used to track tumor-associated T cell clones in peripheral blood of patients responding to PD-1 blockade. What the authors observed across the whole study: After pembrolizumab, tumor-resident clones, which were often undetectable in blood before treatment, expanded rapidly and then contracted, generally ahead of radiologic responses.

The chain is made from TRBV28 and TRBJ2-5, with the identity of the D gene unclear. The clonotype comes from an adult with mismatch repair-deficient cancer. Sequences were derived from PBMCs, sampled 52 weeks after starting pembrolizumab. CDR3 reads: CASSLYQETQYF. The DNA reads TGTGCCAGCAGTCTGTACCAAGAGACCCAGTACTTC.